This T cell receptor beta chain emerged from a study of beta chain features in type 1 diabetes. Sequenced material consisted of expressed TCRB transcripts (all of the isolated RNA was reverse transcribed). Sequenced by immunoSEQ multiplex PCR; TCRdb stores in-frame clones only, minus some. The table shows 850,000 to 900,000 clones, with 17% occurring only once. The collection from each donor was one heparinised blood draw averaging about 116 mL. The table lists this clone with a few counts. With 5 bases removed from V and 6 bases from J, the gap between germline ends came to 10 bases. CDR1 is SGHDN and CDR2 is FVKESK in the germline V gene. CDR3 length: 13 amino acids.

Sequenced material: naive CD4+ T cells from blood. This receptor was taken from a woman aged 18-29 years in good health. The V and J genes are TRBV14 and TRBJ1-4; TRBD1 is a possible D gene (5 bases). The CDR3: CASSGGDDEKLFF. In DNA form, the CDR3 reads TGTGCCAGCAGCGGAGGGGATGATGAAAAACTGTTTTTT.